Each of the 5 T cell receptor beta chains below was sequenced from the same sample in a study of T-cell reconstitution after alpha-beta-depleted transplantation in children. This sample's TCRbeta library carried unique molecular identifier barcodes. Via MiXCR, TCRdb re-called the PCR reads, giving one row per CDR3 protein. This sample yields almost 600,000 distinct CDR3 sequences, of which roughly 30% are seen a single time; approximately 33% belongs to the top ten. The sequencing here drew on PBMCs, taken before TCRalphabeta/CD19-depleted stem cell transplant. These TCRs come from a boy in the first two years of life with Wiskott-Aldrich syndrome, due to receive a stem cell transplant.

This clonotype was found a few times. The chain links TRBV6-1 to TRBJ1-2, with 7 bases fitting TRBD1. This CDR3 is 12 amino acids long. The V gene's germline CDR1 is MNHNS and CDR2 SASEGT. Germline trimming cut 8 bases from V and 8 bases from J; bases unmatched to any gene: 8. CDR3 in DNA: TGTGCCAGCCAGGACAGGCTGGGGGGCTACACCTTC. Encoded protein: CASQDRLGGYTF.

This clonotype was found a few times. The CDR3 DNA reads TGTGCCTGGAGTTTTCGTCTTGGTAGGACATTAGATACGCAGTATTTT. Its protein is CAWSFRLGRTLDTQYF. The chain is built from TRBV30 and TRBJ2-3; TRBD1 is a possible D gene (5 bases). CDR1 is GTSNPN, CDR2 SVGIG, per germline (reference sequence). V was pared by 2 bases and J by 5 bases, with 20 bases between. The CDR3 loop spans 16 amino acids. The entire variable domain, with the rest obtained from reference TRBV30 and TRBJ2-3, is as follows: SQTIHQWPATLVQPVGSPLSLECTVEGTSNPNLYWYRQAAGRGLQLLFYSVGIGQISSEVPQNLSASRPQDRQFILSSKKLLLSDSGFYLCAWSFRLGRTLDTQYFGPGTRLTVL.

V is TRBV30 and J is TRBJ1-5; tentatively, D is TRBD1 (6 bases). V lost 5 bases and J lost 7, with 15 bases in between. From germline, CDR1 is GTSNPN and CDR2 SVGIG (reference sequence). CDR3 length: 13 amino acids. This CDR3 is CAWDTGISQPQHF. CDR3 bases: TGTGCCTGGGACACAGGGATTTCGCAGCCCCAGCATTTT.

The chain couples TRBV12-3 or TRBV12-4 to TRBJ1-2; D remains ambiguous. The CDR3 is made up of 16 amino acids. Deletions cut 5 bases from V and 2 bases from J, with 18 bases between. DNA of the CDR3: TGTGCCAGCAGTCCGAGTTGGAATCTAGCGAACTATGGCTACACCTTC. Protein sequence: CASSPSWNLANYGYTF.

This clonotype was counted a few times. This chain links TRBV28 with TRBJ2-4; D is unclear. The germline V and J ends were trimmed by 3 bases and 0 bases, with 6 bases remaining between them. Germline assignment: CDR1 MDHEN and CDR2 SYDVKM. This CDR3 spans 14 amino acids. CDR3 nucleotide sequence: TGTGCCAGCAGTTTCGAGCTAGCCAAAAACATTCAGTACTTC. This codes for CASSFELAKNIQYF.